This TCR beta chain was identified during a study of CD8 T cells in ankylosing spondylitis. CDR1 and CDR2 (germline): DFQATT, SNEGSKA (reference sequence). CDR3 length equals 12 residues. V shed 2 bases, J shed 7 bases, and the junction held 4 bases outside the gene matches. TCRdb itself ran the 5' RACE reads through MiXCR, one entry per CDR3 protein. The sample gives a few hundred thousand distinct CDR3 sequences, roughly 12% of which show up once; 9.1% is in the top ten. This clonotype was detected ten times or more. The chain combines TRBV20-1 with TRBJ1-1; 7 nucleotides line up with TRBD1. This clonotype was obtained from a female donor with ankylosing spondylitis or in good health (not recorded which). The sample was blood, either unsorted or a sorted T cell fraction (not recorded which). CDR3 sequence: CSARRDSVEAFF. In DNA form, the CDR3 reads TGCAGTGCTAGAAGGGACAGCGTTGAAGCTTTCTTT.